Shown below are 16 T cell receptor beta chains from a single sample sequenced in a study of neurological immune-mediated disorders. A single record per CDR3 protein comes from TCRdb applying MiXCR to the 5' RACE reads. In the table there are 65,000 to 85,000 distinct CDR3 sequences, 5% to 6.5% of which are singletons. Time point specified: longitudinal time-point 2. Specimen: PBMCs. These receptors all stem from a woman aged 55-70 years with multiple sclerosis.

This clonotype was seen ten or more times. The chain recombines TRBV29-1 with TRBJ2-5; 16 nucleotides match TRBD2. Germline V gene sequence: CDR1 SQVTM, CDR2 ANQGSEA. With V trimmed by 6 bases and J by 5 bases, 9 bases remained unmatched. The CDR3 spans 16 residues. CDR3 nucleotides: TGCAGCGTACCGGGACTAGCGGGGGGGCTGGGGGAGACCCAGTACTTC. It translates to CSVPGLAGGLGETQYF.

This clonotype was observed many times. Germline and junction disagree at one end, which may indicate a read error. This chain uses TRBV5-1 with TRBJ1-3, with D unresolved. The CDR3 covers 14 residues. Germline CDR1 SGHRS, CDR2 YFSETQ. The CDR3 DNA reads TGTGCCAGCAGCCCCGGGATTTCGGGAAACACCATATATTTT. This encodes CASSPGISGNTIYF.

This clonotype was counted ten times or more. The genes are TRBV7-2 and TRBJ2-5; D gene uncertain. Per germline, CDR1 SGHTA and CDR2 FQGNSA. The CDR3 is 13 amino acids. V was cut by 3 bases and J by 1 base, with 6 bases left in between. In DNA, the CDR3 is TGTGCCAGCAGCTTCGGTCCCCAAGAGACCCAGTACTTC. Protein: CASSFGPQETQYF.

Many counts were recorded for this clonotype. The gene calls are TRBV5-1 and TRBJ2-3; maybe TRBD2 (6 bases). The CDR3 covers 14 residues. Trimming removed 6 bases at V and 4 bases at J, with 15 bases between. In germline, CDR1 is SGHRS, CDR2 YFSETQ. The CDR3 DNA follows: TGCGCCAGCAAACTAGCCAGTCTAGCAGATACGCAGTATTTT. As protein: CASKLASLADTQYF.

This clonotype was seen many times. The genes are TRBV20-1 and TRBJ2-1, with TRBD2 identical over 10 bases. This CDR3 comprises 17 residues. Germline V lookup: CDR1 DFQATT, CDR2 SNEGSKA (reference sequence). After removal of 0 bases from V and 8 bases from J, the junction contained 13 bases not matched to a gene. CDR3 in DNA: TGCAGTGCTAGAGATATGGTAGCGGGGGGATTACAGGATGAGCAGTTCTTC. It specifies CSARDMVAGGLQDEQFF.

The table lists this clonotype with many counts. Here the CDR3 reads CASSLGRGTRLQYF. The DNA of the CDR3 is TGTGCCAGCAGTTTAGGCCGGGGTACTAGACTCCAGTATTTT. The rearrangement links TRBV12-3 or TRBV12-4 to TRBJ2-3; a possible D gene is TRBD2 (5 bases). CDR3 length: 14 residues. V was cut by 1 base and J by 12 bases, with 17 bases left in between.

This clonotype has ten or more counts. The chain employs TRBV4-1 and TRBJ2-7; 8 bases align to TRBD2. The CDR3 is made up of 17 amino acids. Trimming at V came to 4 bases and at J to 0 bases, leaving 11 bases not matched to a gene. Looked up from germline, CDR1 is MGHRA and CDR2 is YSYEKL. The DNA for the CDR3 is TGCGCCAGCAGCCCGGGAGGGGAACGGGGGGGCTCCTACGAGCAGTACTTC. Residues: CASSPGGERGGSYEQYF.

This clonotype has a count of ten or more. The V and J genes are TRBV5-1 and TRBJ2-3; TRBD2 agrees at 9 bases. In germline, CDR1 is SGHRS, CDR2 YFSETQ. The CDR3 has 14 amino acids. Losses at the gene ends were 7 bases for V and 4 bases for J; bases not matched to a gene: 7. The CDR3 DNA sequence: TGCGCCAGCCAACGCGGGACTAGCTCAGATACGCAGTATTTT. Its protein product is CASQRGTSSDTQYF.

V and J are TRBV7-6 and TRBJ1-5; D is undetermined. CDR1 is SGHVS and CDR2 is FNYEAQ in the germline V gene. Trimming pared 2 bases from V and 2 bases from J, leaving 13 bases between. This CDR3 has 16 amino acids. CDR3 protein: CASSLLSGEGNQPQHF. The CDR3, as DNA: TGTGCCAGCAGCTTATTATCGGGCGAGGGCAATCAGCCCCAGCATTTT.

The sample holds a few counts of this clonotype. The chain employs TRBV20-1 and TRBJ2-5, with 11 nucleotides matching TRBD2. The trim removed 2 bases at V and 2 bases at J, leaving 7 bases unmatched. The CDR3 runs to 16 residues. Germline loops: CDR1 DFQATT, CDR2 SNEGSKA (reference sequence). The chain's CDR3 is CSARSILAGEQETQYF. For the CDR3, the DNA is TGCAGTGCTAGATCCATACTAGCGGGGGAGCAAGAGACCCAGTACTTC.

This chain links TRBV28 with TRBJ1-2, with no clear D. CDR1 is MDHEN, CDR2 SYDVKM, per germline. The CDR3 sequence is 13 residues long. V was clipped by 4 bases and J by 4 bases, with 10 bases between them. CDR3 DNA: TGTGCCAGCAGTTCGGAGATTCTCTATGGCTACACCTTC. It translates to CASSSEILYGYTF.

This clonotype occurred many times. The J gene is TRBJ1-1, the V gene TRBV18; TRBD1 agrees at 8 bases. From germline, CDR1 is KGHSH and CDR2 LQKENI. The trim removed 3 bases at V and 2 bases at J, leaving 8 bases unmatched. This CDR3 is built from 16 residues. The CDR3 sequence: CASSPNHRGINTEAFF. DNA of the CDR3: TGTGCCAGCTCACCCAACCACAGGGGGATAAACACTGAAGCTTTCTTT.

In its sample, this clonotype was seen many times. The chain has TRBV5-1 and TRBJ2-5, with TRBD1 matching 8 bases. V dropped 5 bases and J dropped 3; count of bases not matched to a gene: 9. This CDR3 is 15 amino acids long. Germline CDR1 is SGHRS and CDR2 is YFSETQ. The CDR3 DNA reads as TGCGCCAGCAGTTCCGGGACAGGAGGAAAAGAGACCCAGTACTTC. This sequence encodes CASSSGTGGKETQYF.

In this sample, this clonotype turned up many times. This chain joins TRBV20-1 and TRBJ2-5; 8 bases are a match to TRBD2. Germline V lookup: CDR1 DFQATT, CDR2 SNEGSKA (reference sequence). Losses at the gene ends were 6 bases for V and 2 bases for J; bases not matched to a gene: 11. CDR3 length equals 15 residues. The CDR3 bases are TGCAGTGCGCCGGGGGGGCGGGGTAAACAAGAGACCCAGTACTTC. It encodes CSAPGGRGKQETQYF.

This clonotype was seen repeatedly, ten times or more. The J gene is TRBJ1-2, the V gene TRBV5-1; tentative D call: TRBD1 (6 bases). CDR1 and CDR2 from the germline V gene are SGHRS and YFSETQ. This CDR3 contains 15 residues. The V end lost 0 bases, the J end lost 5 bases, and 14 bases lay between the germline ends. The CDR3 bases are TGCGCCAGCAGCTTGGGAGTAGGACAGCGGTATGGCTACACCTTC. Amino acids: CASSLGVGQRYGYTF.

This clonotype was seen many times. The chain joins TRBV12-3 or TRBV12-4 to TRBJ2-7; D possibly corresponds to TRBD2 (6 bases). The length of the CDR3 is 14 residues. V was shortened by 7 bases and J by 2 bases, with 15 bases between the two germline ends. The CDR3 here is CASTEGGITYEQYF. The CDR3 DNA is TGTGCCAGCACCGAAGGAGGGATCACCTACGAGCAGTACTTC.